This paragraph covers one T cell receptor beta chain sequence. A second PCR of about 7 to 12 cycles used a sample-barcoded 5' primer and a J-beta primer mix. Each single sample gave us at least 3 million CDR3-containing paired-end reads. TCRdb re-called the 5' RACE reads with MiXCR, one entry per CDR3 protein. The sample lists 920,000 or so distinct CDR3 sequences; under 55% were seen once. This sample is part of a study of blood T cells in healthy people across ages. PBMCs were isolated at a quantity of at least 7 million per sample. The trim removed 4 bases at V and 5 bases at J, leaving 4 bases unmatched. The germline gives CDR1 SQVTM, CDR2 ANQGSEA. This CDR3 has 13 amino acids.

The sequenced sample was blood. This sequence was found in a woman aged 60 to 75 in good health. The chain is built from TRBV29-1 and TRBJ2-2, with TRBD1 matching 7 bases. The CDR3 sequence: CSVAARGTGELFF. DNA for the CDR3: TGCAGCGTTGCAGCCAGGGGGACCGGGGAGCTGTTTTTT.